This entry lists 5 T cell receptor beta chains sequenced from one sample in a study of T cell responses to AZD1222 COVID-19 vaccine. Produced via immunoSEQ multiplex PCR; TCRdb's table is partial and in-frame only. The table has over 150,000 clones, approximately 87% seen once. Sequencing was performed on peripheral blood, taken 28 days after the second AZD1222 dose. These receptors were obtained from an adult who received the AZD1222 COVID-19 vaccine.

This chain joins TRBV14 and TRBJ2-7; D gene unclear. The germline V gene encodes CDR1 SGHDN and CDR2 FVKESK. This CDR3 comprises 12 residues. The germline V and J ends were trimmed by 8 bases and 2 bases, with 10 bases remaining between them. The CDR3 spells CASSGDPYEQYF. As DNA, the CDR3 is TGTGCCAGCTCAGGAGACCCCTACGAGCAGTACTTC.

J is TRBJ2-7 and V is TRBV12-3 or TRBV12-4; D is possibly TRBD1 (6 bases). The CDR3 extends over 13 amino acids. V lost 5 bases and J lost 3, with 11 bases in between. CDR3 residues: CASSRRGNYEQYF. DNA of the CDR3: TGTGCCAGCAGTCGCAGGGGCAACTACGAGCAGTACTTC.

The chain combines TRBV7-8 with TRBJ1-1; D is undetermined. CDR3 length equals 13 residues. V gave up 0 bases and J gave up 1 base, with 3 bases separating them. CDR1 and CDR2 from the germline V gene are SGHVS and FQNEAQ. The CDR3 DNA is TGTGCCAGCAGCTTAGCGCAGAACACTGAAGCTTTCTTT. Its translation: CASSLAQNTEAFF.

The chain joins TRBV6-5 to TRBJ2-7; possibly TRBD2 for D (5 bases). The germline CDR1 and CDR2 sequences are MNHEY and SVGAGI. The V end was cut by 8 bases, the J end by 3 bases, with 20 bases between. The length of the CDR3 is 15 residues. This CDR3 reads CASLPAGGADYEQYF. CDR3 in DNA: TGTGCCAGCCTCCCGGCGGGCGGCGCGGACTACGAGCAGTACTTC.

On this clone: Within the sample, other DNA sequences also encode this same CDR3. CDR3 nucleotide sequence: TGTGCCTGGGGCAGGCTGAACACTGAAGCTTTCTTT. It translates to CAWGRLNTEAFF. The chain carries TRBV30 and TRBJ1-1; D gene uncertain. Trimming took off 5 bases at V and 0 bases at J, with 7 bases between the two ends. Germline CDR1 reads GTSNPN; CDR2 reads SVGIG (reference sequence). The CDR3 consists of 12 residues.